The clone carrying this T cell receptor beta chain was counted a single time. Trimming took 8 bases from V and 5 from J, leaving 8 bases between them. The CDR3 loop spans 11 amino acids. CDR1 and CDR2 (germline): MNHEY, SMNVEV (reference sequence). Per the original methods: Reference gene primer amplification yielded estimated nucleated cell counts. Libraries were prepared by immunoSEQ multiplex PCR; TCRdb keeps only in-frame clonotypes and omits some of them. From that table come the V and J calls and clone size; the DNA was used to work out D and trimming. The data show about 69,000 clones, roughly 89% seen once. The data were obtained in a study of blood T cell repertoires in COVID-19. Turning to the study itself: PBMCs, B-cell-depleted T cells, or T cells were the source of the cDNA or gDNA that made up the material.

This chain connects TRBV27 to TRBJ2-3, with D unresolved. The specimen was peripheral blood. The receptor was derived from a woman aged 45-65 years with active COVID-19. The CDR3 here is CASRREDTQYF. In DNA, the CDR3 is TGTGCCAGCCGTCGAGAAGATACGCAGTATTTT.